This TCR beta chain came from a study of CD8 T cells in ankylosing spondylitis (dated by TCRdb to the late 2010s). For the wider study: T cell receptor beta repertoires were profiled in healthy donors and ankylosing spondylitis patients so that disease-linked TCR variants could be found. Peripheral blood samples were taken, and synovial fluid was additionally collected from ankylosing spondylitis patients. The whole study cohort included about a hundred healthy donors and roughly 24 ankylosing spondylitis patients. The paper's findings and limits, for the study overall: Significant enrichment of the disease-linked clones was reported in matched synovial fluid samples from ankylosing spondylitis patients. Some TCR beta motif variants had previously been reported in synovial fluid and blood of reactive arthritis patients, which suggested common disease-initiation mechanisms. Blood from ankylosing spondylitis patients appeared to be characterized by a TCR beta motif made up of fewer than ten highly homologous amino acid variants. In peripheral blood, the disease-linked clones were found at relatively low frequencies and had a CD8+ phenotype.

CDR1 and CDR2, looked up from the germline V gene (reference sequence), are MNHEY and SMNVEV. Counted from cysteine to phenylalanine, this CDR3 has 15 amino acids. Solely the CDR3 DNA is kept, with 45 bases framed from the first base. V has 8 bases trimmed and J has 8 bases trimmed; junction bases matching no gene number 10. The reads were generated on an Illumina HiSeq 2500. TCR beta libraries were prepared by quantitative 5'-RACE with molecular barcodes. The published analysis was carried out like this. A new computational method based on a probabilistic model of VDJ rearrangement was used to identify disease-linked TCR variants. In-frame beta chains were kept once TCRdb had trimmed the public reads at Q25 with fastp and called clones with MiXCR. Every distinct CDR3 protein forms one entry, paired with its most common genes and DNA. V and J calls and clone size were set by TCRdb, not the authors. The sample table contains roughly 130,000 distinct CDR3 sequences; only one count was recorded for 9.3% of them. Of the sample, 3% to 4% is held by the ten largest clones.

This clonotype appeared many times. Its specific antigen is unknown. No per-base quality is available; no much larger clone lies one base away. This clonotype was obtained from a male donor with ankylosing spondylitis or in good health (not recorded which). The sequencing sample was made of blood, either unsorted or a sorted T cell fraction (not recorded which). Recombination linked TRBV27 to TRBJ2-2, and 11 bases in between align with TRBD2. The nucleotides are TGTGCCAGCCAAAAGACTAGCGGGGCCTGGGGGGAGCTGTTTTTT. Its coded protein is CASQKTSGAWGELFF.